Included here is one T cell receptor beta chain sequence, with context. Some clones are missing from TCRdb's copy, which holds only in-frame ones; the method was immunoSEQ multiplex PCR. The sample lists roughly 32,000 clones, around 89% occurring once. These data come from a study of chemoradiotherapy in HPV16-positive cancers. Samples were taken several times over chemoradiotherapy. Germline V gene lookup returns CDR1 MNHNY and CDR2 SVGAGI (reference sequence). The V gene end was trimmed by 0 bases and the J gene end by 4 bases; junction bases not matched to a gene: 5. This CDR3 is built from 15 residues.

This chain uses TRBV6-6 with TRBJ2-7; 8 bases fit TRBD1. The sequence derives from a human donor with HPV-associated anogenital cancer. Source: blood, taken from a patient who underwent chemoradiotherapy. CDR3 in amino acids: CASSYSSGQGYEQYF. In nucleotides, the CDR3 is TGTGCCAGCAGTTACTCCTCCGGACAGGGTTACGAGCAGTACTTC.